These 27 T cell receptor beta chains originate from one sample sequenced in a study of identical twins. TCRdb passed the 5' RACE reads through MiXCR, listing each CDR3 protein once. The sample includes around 250,000 distinct CDR3 sequences, about 8.3% of them seen just once. This same sample was also part of a study on yellow fever vaccine responses in identical twins.

The sample was CD8+ T cells sorted from blood. The receptors here all came from a woman under 30 in good health.

The CDR3: CASSQDWGLSYEQYF. CDR3 sequence (DNA): TGCGCCAGCAGCCAAGATTGGGGTCTCTCCTACGAGCAGTACTTC. The chain links TRBV4-3 to TRBJ2-7, with D unresolved. The CDR3 totals 15 residues. CDR1 is LGHNA and CDR2 is YSLEER in the germline V gene. Deletions cut 0 bases from V and 0 bases from J, with 9 bases between.

This clonotype was observed at least ten times. The V gene is TRBV29-1, the J gene TRBJ2-3; a weak D match, TRBD1 (6 bases). Germline assignment: CDR1 SQVTM and CDR2 ANQGSEA. Trimming removed 2 bases at V and 2 bases at J, with 11 bases between. The CDR3 consists of 14 residues. The CDR3 spells CSVEMAGVTDTQYF. The CDR3 region has the DNA TGCAGCGTTGAAATGGCAGGGGTCACAGATACGCAGTATTTT.

This clonotype has at least ten counts. The chain recombines TRBV7-8 with TRBJ2-3, with 9 bases fitting TRBD2. J gave up 2 bases and V 0 bases, and 6 bases lay outside the gene matches. The CDR3 has 17 amino acids. Germline values: CDR1 SGHVS, CDR2 FQNEAQ. Written as DNA, the CDR3 is TGTGCCAGCAGCTTAGCGGGGAGCGGGGGGTACACAGATACGCAGTATTTT. Protein: CASSLAGSGGYTDTQYF.

This clonotype was picked up a small number of times. The chain couples TRBV7-8 to TRBJ2-7; 11 nucleotides align to TRBD2. This CDR3 is 17 amino acids long. Losses at the gene ends were 5 bases for V and 1 base for J; bases not matched to a gene: 10. Germline lookup yields CDR1 SGHVS and CDR2 FQNEAQ. The CDR3 DNA follows: TGTGCCAGCAGCCTCGGGGTAGCGGGAGGGGGGTCCTACGAGCAGTACTTC. This sequence encodes CASSLGVAGGGSYEQYF.

CDR3 sequence reads: CASSLRDAFTDTQYF. In nucleotides, the CDR3 is TGTGCCAGCAGCTTACGGGACGCCTTCACAGATACGCAGTATTTT. The chain is built from TRBV7-2 and TRBJ2-3; D could derive from TRBD1 or TRBD2 (5 bases each). The CDR3 consists of 15 residues. Trimming left V 2 bases short and J 2 bases short, with 11 bases between. From germline, CDR1 is SGHTA and CDR2 FQGNSA.

Only a few counts were recorded for this clonotype. This chain uses TRBV5-8 with TRBJ2-1, with D unclear. V was cut by 0 bases and J by 8 bases, with 15 bases left in between. Germline lookup yields CDR1 SGHTS and CDR2 YDEGEE. The CDR3 runs to 15 residues. The CDR3 region is CASSLAQYSIDEQFF. CDR3 nucleotides: TGTGCCAGCAGCTTGGCGCAGTACAGTATCGATGAGCAGTTCTTC.

The chain employs TRBV4-3 and TRBJ2-1; 10 positions agree with TRBD2. Trimming at V came to 0 bases and at J to 0 bases, leaving 5 bases not matched to a gene. This CDR3 contains 18 residues. The V gene's germline CDR1 is LGHNA and CDR2 YSLEER. CDR3 sequence: CASSQDTSGAYSYNEQFF. DNA for the CDR3: TGCGCCAGCAGCCAAGATACTAGCGGGGCATACTCCTACAATGAGCAGTTCTTC.

This clonotype was picked up a small number of times. The J gene is TRBJ2-7, the V gene TRBV5-1; D is uncertain. Looked up from germline, CDR1 is SGHRS and CDR2 is YFSETQ. CDR3 length equals 13 residues. Trimming shortened V by 5 bases and J by 0 bases, and 9 bases separated the two germline ends. The CDR3 DNA reads TGCGCCAGCAGGCCACAGAACTCCTACGAGCAGTACTTC. Its translation is CASRPQNSYEQYF.

The rearrangement links TRBV7-2 to TRBJ2-5; perhaps D is TRBD1 or TRBD2 (6 bases each). This CDR3 comprises 14 residues. Looked up from germline, CDR1 is SGHTA and CDR2 is FQGNSA. Trimming stripped 7 bases from V and 5 bases from J, with 17 bases between. CDR3 protein: CASKLRGREETQYF. As DNA, the CDR3 is TGTGCCAGCAAACTCAGGGGTCGGGAGGAGACCCAGTACTTC.

This clonotype was counted at least ten times. The gene calls are TRBV15 and TRBJ2-7, with D possibly matching TRBD1 (6 bases). Trimming removed 5 bases at V and 6 bases at J, with 17 bases between. In germline, CDR1 is LNHNV, CDR2 YYDKDF (reference sequence). The CDR3 has 14 amino acids. The CDR3 sequence is CATSRGATGGEQYF. The CDR3 DNA is TGTGCCACCAGCCGAGGCGCGACAGGCGGCGAGCAGTACTTC.

As regards this clonotype: A read error may be the cause here, since a much bigger clone is one base away. The chain employs TRBV29-1 and TRBJ2-2, with TRBD2 matching 13 bases. Looked up from germline, CDR1 is SQVTM and CDR2 is ANQGSEA. The CDR3 is 15 amino acids. The CDR3 DNA is TGCAGCGTTCAAACTAGCGGGAGGGCCTCCGGGGGGCTGTTTTTT. Translated, it gives CSVQTSGRASGGLFF.

This clonotype was counted ten times or more. The chain has TRBV7-2 and TRBJ2-7, with TRBD2 matching over 11 bases. Germline V CDR1 and CDR2: SGHTA, FQGNSA. The CDR3 sequence is 14 residues long. The junction had 5 bases not matched to a gene; V was cut back by 5 bases and J by 5 bases. In DNA form, the CDR3 reads TGTGCCAGCAGCCCTAAACTAGCGGGAGACGAGCAGTACTTC. Translation gives CASSPKLAGDEQYF.

The V call is TRBV5-6, the J call TRBJ2-7, with a weak D call TRBD1 (5 bases). This CDR3 spans 14 amino acids. The germline V gene has CDR1 SGHDT and CDR2 YYEEEE. V lost 8 bases to trimming and J lost 2 bases, with 17 bases between them. This CDR3 is CARSPGPGPYEQYF. In DNA, the CDR3 is TGTGCCAGGAGCCCCGGGCCAGGGCCCTACGAGCAGTACTTC. Full variable domain (remainder filled in from reference TRBV5-6 and TRBJ2-7): DAGVTQSPTHLIKTRGQQVTLRCSPKSGHDTVSWYQQALGQGPQFIFQYYEEEERQRGNFPDRFSGHQFPNYSSELNVNALLLGDSALYLCARSPGPGPYEQYFGPGTRLTVT.

This sequence joins TRBV7-2 and TRBJ2-2; TRBD1 matches 8 bases. There are 16 residues in the CDR3. The germline CDR1 and CDR2 sequences are SGHTA and FQGNSA. With V trimmed by 5 bases and J by 1 base, 6 bases remained unmatched. The CDR3 DNA reads as TGTGCCAGCAGCCCACGACAGGGGCGGAACACCGGGGAGCTGTTTTTT. Residues: CASSPRQGRNTGELFF.

This clonotype came up a few times. The chain uses TRBV7-9 and TRBJ2-3; D is unclear. CDR1 is SEHNR, CDR2 FQNEAQ, per germline (reference sequence). The CDR3 has 13 amino acids. V gave up 1 base and J gave up 7 bases, with 9 bases separating them. In nucleotides, the CDR3 is TGTGCCAGCAGCTTAGTAGGGCCCCATACGCAGTATTTT. It is translated as CASSLVGPHTQYF.

This chain links TRBV7-2 with TRBJ1-2; D is ambiguous. The V end lost 5 bases, the J end lost 0 bases, and 13 bases lay between the germline ends. Germline V CDR1 and CDR2: SGHTA, FQGNSA. CDR3 size: 15 residues. This chain's CDR3 is CASSIEYPTNYGYTF. As DNA, the CDR3 is TGTGCCAGCAGCATAGAGTATCCCACTAACTATGGCTACACCTTC.

This clonotype was detected a few times. The chain uses TRBV7-2 and TRBJ2-3; a weak D match, TRBD1 (6 bases). The germline V gene has CDR1 SGHTA and CDR2 FQGNSA. V lost 4 bases and J lost 2, with 19 bases in between. The CDR3 contains 17 residues. CDR3 sequence: CASSSVAGALHTDTQYF. CDR3 bases: TGTGCCAGCAGCTCAGTGGCAGGGGCCCTTCACACAGATACGCAGTATTTT. Based on the CDR3 plus reference TRBV7-2 and TRBJ2-3, the full variable domain is GAGVSQSPSNKVTEKGKDVELRCDPISGHTALYWYRQSLGQGLEFLIYFQGNSAPDKSGLPSDRFSAERTGGSVSTLTIQRTQQEDSAVYLCASSSVAGALHTDTQYFGPGTRLTVL.

The chain is built from TRBV3-1 and TRBJ2-7; 11 nucleotides align to TRBD2. The CDR3 covers 14 residues. The germline CDR1 and CDR2 sequences are LGHDT and YNNKEL (reference sequence). With V trimmed by 3 bases and J by 4 bases, 2 bases remained unmatched. The CDR3 is CASSHGTSGYEQYF. Here the CDR3 DNA reads TGTGCCAGCAGCCACGGGACTAGCGGATACGAGCAGTACTTC.

There are many counts of this clonotype. V gene TRBV4-1 combines with J gene TRBJ2-1, with TRBD2 matching 10 bases. Per the germline V gene, CDR1 is MGHRA and CDR2 is YSYEKL. The CDR3 consists of 17 residues. V shed 2 bases and J 5 bases; nucleotides not matched to a gene: 9. CDR3 bases: TGCGCCAGCAGCCAAACTAGCGGACTAGCGGCCGACAATGAGCAGTTCTTC. This translates into CASSQTSGLAADNEQFF.

The chain has TRBV27 and TRBJ1-1; D is unresolved. This CDR3 region has 14 residues. Trimming cost V 8 bases and J 4 bases, with 17 bases left between them. CDR1 is MNHEY, CDR2 SMNVEV, per germline (reference sequence). CDR3 bases: TGTGCCAGCGCCTTACCGGGTGTCGGCACTGAAGCTTTCTTT. This sequence encodes CASALPGVGTEAFF.

The rearrangement links TRBV25-1 to TRBJ2-1; tentatively, D is TRBD2 (5 bases). Germline V gene lookup returns CDR1 MGHDK and CDR2 SYGVNS. The CDR3 runs 12 residues. The CDR3 here is CAVGSDLNEQFF. CDR3 sequence (DNA): TGTGCGGTGGGGAGTGATCTCAATGAGCAGTTCTTC.

Ten or more counts support this clonotype. The chain uses TRBV27 and TRBJ2-5; D is uncertain. Trimming removed 0 bases at V and 4 bases at J, with 9 bases between. There are 14 residues in the CDR3. Germline lookup yields CDR1 MNHEY and CDR2 SMNVEV (reference sequence). The DNA for the CDR3 is TGTGCCAGCAGTTTATCGCCCGGAATAGAGACCCAGTACTTC. Its translation is CASSLSPGIETQYF.

This chain joins TRBV24-1 and TRBJ1-5; D is unresolved. V was shortened by 4 bases and J by 3 bases, with 9 bases between the two germline ends. Germline loops: CDR1 KGHDR, CDR2 SFDVKD. This CDR3 is built from 14 residues. The CDR3 bases are TGTGCCACCAGTGACTACAGTGACAATCAGCCCCAGCATTTT. Translated: CATSDYSDNQPQHF.

V and J are TRBV4-1 and TRBJ2-7, with D tentatively TRBD2 (5 bases). This CDR3 region has 13 residues. Trimming took 6 bases from V and 5 from J, leaving 14 bases between them. CDR1 is MGHRA, CDR2 YSYEKL, per germline. This chain's CDR3 is CASSLRLRDEQYF. Written as DNA, the CDR3 is TGCGCCAGCAGTTTAAGGCTGCGGGACGAGCAGTACTTC.

The V gene is TRBV6-2 or TRBV6-3, the J gene TRBJ2-1; weak D call: TRBD1 (6 bases). CDR1 is MNHEY, CDR2 SVGEGT, per germline. V was clipped by 7 bases and J by 7 bases, with 20 bases between them. The CDR3 extends over 15 amino acids. CDR3 in amino acids: CASTQGLLRVNEQFF. DNA for the CDR3: TGTGCCAGCACCCAGGGGCTCCTTAGGGTGAATGAGCAGTTCTTC.

This clonotype was recorded many times. The rearrangement joins TRBV29-1 to TRBJ2-1; TRBD2 aligns across 12 bases. CDR1 is SQVTM, CDR2 ANQGSEA, per germline. CDR3 length: 16 residues. Trimming cost V 3 bases and J 6 bases; bases outside gene matches: 9. CDR3 bases: TGCAGCGTTGACGGACTAGCGGGGCTACTGGGCAATGAGCAGTTCTTC. Amino acids: CSVDGLAGLLGNEQFF.

V gene TRBV10-3 combines with J gene TRBJ2-5, with D perhaps matching TRBD2 (5 bases). The CDR3 loop spans 13 amino acids. Germline loops: CDR1 ENHRY, CDR2 SYGVKD. Trimming stripped 10 bases from V and 0 bases from J, with 12 bases between. In DNA, the CDR3 is TGTGCCACTACCGGAGGAGACCAAGAGACCCAGTACTTC. Residues: CATTGGDQETQYF.